The sequence of this T cell receptor (beta chain) was determined in a study of blood T cells in healthy people across ages. Study findings and constraints: For the donors, CMV status was unknown and possibly confounded expanded clonotype changes.

With regard to this clonotype: What it recognizes is unknown.

The authors ran a second PCR of about 7 to 11 cycles using a sample-barcoded 5' primer and a J-beta primer mix. A template-switch adaptor with 12 random nucleotides tagged each cDNA molecule. TCRdb called the 5' RACE reads again in MiXCR, with one record for every CDR3 protein. Here the sample spans just over 1 million distinct CDR3 sequences, over 35% being singletons. This sequence was found in a woman aged 60-70 years in good health. Sequencing input: blood.

The CDR3 region is CASSLSLRQGFYEQFF. The DNA for the CDR3 is TGTGCCAGCAGTTTATCACTGAGGCAGGGGTTCTATGAGCAGTTCTTC. The V call is TRBV27, the J call TRBJ2-1; possibly TRBD1 for D (6 bases). V lost 0 bases and J lost 8, with 17 bases in between. Germline V CDR1 and CDR2: MNHEY, SMNVEV (reference sequence). This CDR3 comprises 16 residues.